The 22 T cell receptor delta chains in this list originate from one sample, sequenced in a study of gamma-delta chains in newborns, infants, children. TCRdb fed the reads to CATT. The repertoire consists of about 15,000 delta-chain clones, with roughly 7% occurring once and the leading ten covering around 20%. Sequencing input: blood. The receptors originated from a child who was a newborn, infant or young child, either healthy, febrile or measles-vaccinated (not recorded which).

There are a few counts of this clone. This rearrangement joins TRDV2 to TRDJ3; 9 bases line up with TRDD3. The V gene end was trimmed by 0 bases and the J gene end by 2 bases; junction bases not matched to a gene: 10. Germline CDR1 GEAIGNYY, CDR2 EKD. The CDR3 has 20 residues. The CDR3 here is CACDTVRGGYSTWDTRQMFF. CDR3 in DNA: TGTGCCTGTGACACCGTACGAGGGGGATACTCTACCTGGGACACCCGACAGATGTTTTTC.

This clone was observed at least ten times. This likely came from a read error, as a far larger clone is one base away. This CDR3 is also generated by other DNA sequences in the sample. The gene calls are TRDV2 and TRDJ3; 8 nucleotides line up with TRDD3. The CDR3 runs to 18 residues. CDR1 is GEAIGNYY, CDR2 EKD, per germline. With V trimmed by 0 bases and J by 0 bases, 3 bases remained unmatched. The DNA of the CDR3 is TGTGCCTGTGACACCGTAGGGGGATACTCCTGGGACACCCGACAGATGTTTTTC. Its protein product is CACDTVGGYSWDTRQMFF.

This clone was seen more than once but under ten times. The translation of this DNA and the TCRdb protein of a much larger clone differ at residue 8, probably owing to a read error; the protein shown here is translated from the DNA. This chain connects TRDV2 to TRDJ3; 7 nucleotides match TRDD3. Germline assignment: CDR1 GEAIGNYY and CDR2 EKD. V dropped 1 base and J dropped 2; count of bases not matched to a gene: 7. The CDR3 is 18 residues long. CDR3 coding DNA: TGTGCCTGTGACACGGGGGGATCCGCAGCCTGGGACACCCGACAGATGTTTTTC. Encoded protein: CACDTGGSAAWDTRQMFF.

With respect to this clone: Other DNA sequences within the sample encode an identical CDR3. The CDR3: CACDTVLGDFLTAQLFF. CDR3 sequence (DNA): TGTGCCTGTGACACGGTACTGGGGGATTTTTTGACAGCACAACTCTTCTTT. V usage is TRDV2 and J usage is TRDJ2; 10 bases map to TRDD3. Germline trimming cut 1 base from V and 1 base from J; bases unmatched to any gene: 5. The CDR3 has 17 amino acids. Germline CDR1 and CDR2: GEAIGNYY and EKD.

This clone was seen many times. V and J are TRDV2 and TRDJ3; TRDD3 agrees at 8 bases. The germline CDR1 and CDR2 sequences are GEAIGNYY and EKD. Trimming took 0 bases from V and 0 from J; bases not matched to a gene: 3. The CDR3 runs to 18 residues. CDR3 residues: CACDTGDTVSWDTRQMFF. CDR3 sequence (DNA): TGTGCCTGTGACACCGGGGATACCGTCTCCTGGGACACCCGACAGATGTTTTTC.

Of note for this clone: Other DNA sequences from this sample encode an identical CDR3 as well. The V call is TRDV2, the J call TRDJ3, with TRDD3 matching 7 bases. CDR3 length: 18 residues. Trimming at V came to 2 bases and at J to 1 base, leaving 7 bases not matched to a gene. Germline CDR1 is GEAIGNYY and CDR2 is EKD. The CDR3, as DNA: TGTGCCTGTGACAGCTGGGGGTACAATTCCTGGGACACCCGACAGATGTTTTTC. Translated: CACDSWGYNSWDTRQMFF.

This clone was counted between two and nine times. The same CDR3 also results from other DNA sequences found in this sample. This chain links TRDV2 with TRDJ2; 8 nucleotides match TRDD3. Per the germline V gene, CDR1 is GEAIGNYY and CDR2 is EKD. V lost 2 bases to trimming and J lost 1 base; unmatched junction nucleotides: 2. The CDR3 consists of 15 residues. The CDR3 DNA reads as TGTGCCTGTGACAGGCTGGGGGATTTGACAGCACAACTCTTCTTT. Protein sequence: CACDRLGDLTAQLFF.

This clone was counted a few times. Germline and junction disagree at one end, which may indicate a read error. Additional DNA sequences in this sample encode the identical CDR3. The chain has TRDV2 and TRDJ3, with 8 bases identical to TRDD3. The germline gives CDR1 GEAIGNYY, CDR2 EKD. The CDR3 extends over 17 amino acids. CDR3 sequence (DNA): TGTGCCTGTGACATACTGGGGGCCTCCTTGGACACCCGACAGATGTTTTTC. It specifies CACDILGASLDTRQMFF.

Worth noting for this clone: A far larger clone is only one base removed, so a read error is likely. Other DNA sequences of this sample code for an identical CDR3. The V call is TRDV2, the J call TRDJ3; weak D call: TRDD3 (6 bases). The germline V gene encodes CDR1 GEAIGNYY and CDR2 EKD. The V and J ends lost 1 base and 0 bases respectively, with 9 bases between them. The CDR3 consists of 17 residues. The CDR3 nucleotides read TGTGCCTGTGACACTGGGGGGTACTCCTGGGACACCCGACAGATGTTTTTC. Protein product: CACDTGGYSWDTRQMFF.

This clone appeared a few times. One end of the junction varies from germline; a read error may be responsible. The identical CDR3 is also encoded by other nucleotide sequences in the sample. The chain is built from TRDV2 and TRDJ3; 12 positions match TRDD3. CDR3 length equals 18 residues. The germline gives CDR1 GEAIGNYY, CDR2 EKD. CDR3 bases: TGTGCCTGCGACACTGGGGGATACCTTACCTGGGACACCCGACAGATGTTTTTC. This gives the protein CACDTGGYLTWDTRQMFF.

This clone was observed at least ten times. Here the CDR3 DNA reads TGTGCCTGTGACACGTTGGGGACGACTAGCTCCTGGGACACCCGACAGATGTTTTTC. It is translated as CACDTLGTTSSWDTRQMFF. This chain links TRDV2 with TRDJ3; TRDD3 is a possible D gene (5 bases). This CDR3 region has 19 residues. V lost 1 base to trimming and J lost 0 bases, with 15 bases between them. In germline, CDR1 is GEAIGNYY, CDR2 EKD.

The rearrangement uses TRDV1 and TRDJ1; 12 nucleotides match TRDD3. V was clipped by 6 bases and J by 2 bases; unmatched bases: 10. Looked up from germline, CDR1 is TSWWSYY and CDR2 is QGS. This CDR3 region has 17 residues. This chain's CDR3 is CALGGVLGDTGTDKLIF. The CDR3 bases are TGTGCTCTTGGAGGGGTACTGGGGGATACAGGGACCGATAAACTCATCTTT.

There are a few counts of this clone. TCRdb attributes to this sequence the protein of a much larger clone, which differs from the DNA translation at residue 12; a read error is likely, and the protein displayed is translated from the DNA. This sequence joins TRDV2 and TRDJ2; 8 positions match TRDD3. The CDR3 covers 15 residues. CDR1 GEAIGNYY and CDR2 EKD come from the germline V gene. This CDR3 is CACDTWGILTAHLFF. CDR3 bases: TGTGCCTGTGACACCTGGGGGATTTTGACAGCACACCTCTTCTTT.

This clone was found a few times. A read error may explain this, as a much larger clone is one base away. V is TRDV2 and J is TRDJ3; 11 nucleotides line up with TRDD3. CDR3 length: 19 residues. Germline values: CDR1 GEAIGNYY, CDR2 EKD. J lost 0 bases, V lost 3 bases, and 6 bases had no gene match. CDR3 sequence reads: CACDHVLGDSSWDTRQMFF. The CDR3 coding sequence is TGTGCCTGTGACCACGTACTGGGGGATAGCTCCTGGGACACCCGACAGATGTTTTTC.

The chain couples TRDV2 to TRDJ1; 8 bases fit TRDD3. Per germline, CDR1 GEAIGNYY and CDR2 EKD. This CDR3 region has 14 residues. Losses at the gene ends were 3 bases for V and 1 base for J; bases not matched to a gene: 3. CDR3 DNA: TGTGCCTGTGACCCCTGGGGGACCACCGATAAACTCATCTTT. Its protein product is CACDPWGTTDKLIF.

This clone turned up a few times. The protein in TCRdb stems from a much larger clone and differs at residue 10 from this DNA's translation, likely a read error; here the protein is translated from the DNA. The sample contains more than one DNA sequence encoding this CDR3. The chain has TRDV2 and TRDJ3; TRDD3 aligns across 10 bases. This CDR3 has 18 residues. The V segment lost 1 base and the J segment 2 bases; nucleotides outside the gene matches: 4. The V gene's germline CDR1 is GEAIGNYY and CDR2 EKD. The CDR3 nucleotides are TGTGCCTGTGACACTGGGGGATACAGCCCCTGGGACACCCGACAGATGTTTTTC. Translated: CACDTGGYSPWDTRQMFF.

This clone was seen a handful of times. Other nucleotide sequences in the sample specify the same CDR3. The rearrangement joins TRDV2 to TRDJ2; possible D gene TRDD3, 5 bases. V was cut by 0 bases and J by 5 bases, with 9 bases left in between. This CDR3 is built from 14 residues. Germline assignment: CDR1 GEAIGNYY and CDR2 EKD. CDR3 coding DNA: TGTGCCTGTGACACCTGGGGAGGTACAGCACAACTCTTCTTT. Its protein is CACDTWGGTAQLFF.

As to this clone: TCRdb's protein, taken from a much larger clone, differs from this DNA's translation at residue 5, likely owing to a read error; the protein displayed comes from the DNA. CDR3 bases: TGTGCCTGTGACATGCTGGGGGCCTACACCGATAAACTCATCTTT. Encoded protein: CACDMLGAYTDKLIF. The chain employs TRDV2 and TRDJ1, with 7 bases matching TRDD3. The V gene's germline CDR1 is GEAIGNYY and CDR2 EKD. Trimming at V came to 2 bases and at J to 0 bases, leaving 5 bases not matched to a gene. The CDR3 runs to 15 residues.

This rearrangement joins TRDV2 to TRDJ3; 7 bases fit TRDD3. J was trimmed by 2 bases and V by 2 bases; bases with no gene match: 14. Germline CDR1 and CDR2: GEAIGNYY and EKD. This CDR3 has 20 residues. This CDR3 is CACDKVLGISRPWDTRQMFF. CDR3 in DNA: TGTGCCTGTGACAAAGTACTGGGGATCTCGAGGCCCTGGGACACCCGACAGATGTTTTTC.

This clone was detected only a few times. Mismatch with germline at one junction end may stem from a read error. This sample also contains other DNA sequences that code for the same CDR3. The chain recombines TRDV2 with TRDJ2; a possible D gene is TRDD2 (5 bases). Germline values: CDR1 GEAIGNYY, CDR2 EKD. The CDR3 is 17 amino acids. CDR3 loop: CACDTGFPLALTAQLFF. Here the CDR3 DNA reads TGTGCCTGTGACACCGGCTTTCCTCTAGCGCTGACAGCACAGCTCTTCTTT.

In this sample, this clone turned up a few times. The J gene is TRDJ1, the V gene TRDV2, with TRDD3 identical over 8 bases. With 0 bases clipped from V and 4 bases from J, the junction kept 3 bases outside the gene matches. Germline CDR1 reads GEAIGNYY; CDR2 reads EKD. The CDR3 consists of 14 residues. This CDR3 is CACDTWGIVDKLIF. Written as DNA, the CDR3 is TGTGCCTGTGACACCTGGGGGATTGTCGATAAACTCATCTTT.

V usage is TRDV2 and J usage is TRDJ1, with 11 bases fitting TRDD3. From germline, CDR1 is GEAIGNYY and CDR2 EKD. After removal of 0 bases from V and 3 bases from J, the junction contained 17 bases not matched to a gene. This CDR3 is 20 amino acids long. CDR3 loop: CACDTLRLGLVGDTPDKLIF. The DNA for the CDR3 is TGTGCCTGTGACACCCTTCGATTGGGATTGGTGGGGGATACGCCCGATAAACTCATCTTT.